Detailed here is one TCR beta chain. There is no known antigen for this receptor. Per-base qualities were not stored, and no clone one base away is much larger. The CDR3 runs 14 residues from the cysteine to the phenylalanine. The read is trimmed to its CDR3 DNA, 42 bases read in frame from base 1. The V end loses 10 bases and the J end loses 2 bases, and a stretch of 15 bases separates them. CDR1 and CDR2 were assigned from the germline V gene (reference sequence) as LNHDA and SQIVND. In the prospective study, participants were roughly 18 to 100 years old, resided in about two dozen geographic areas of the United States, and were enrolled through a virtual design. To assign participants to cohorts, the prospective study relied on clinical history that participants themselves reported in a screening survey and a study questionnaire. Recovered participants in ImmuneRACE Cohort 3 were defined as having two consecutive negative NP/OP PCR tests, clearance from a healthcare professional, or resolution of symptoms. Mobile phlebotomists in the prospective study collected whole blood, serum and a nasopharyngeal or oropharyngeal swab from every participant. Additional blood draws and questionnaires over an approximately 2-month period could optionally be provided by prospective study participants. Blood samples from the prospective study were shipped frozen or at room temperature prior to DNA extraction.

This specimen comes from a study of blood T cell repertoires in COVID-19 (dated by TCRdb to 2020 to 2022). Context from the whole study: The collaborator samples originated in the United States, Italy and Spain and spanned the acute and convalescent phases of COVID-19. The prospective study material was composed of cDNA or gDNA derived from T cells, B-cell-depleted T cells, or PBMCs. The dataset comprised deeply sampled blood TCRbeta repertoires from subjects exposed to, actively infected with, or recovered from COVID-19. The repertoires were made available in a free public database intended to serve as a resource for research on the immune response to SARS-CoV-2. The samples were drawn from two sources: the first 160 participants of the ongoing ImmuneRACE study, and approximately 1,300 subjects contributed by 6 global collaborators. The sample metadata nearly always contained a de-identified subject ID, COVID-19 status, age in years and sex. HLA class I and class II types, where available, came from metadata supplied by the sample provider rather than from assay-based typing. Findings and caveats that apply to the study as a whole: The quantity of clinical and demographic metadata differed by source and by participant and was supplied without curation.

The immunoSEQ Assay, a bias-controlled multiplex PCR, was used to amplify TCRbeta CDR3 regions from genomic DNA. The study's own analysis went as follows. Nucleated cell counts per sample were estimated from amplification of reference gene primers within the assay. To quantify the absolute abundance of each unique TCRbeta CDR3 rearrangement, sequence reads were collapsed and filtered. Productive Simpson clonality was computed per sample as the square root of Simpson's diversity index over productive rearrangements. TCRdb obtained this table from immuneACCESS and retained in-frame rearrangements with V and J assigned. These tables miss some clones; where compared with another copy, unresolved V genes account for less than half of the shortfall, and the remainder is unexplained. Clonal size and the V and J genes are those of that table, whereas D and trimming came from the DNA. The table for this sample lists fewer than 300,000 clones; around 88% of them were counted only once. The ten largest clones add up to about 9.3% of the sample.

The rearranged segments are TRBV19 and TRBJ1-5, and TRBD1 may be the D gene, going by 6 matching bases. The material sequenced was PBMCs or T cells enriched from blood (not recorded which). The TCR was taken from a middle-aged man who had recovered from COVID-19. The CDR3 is CATSVSGGNQPQHF. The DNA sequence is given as TGTGCCACCTCAGTTTCAGGGGGCAATCAGCCCCAGCATTTT.